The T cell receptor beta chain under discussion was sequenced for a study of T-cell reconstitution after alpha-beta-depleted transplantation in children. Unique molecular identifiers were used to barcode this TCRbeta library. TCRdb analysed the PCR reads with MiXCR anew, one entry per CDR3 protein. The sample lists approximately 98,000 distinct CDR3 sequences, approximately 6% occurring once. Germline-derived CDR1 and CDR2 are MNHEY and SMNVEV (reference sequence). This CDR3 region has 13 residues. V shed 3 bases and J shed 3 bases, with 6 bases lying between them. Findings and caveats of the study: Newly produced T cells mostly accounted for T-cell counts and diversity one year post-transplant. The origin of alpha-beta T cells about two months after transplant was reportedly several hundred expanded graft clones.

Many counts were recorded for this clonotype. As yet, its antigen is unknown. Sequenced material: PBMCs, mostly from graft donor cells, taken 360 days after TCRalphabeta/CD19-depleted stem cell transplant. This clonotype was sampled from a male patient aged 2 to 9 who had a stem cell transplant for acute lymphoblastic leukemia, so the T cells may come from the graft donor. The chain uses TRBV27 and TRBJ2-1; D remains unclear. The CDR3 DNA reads TGTGCCAGCAGTTTCATAGGCTACAATGAGCAGTTCTTC. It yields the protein CASSFIGYNEQFF.